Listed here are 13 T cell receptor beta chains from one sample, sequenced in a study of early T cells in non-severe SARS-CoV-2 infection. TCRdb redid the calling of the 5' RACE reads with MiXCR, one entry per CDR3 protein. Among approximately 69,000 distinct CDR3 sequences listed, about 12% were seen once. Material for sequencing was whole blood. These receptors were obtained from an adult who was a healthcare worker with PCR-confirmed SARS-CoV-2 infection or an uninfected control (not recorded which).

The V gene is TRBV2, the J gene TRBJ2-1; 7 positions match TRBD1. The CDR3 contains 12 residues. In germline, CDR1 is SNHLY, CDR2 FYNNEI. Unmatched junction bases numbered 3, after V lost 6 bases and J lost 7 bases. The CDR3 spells CASSLQGNEQFF. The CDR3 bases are TGTGCCAGCAGCCTACAGGGGAATGAGCAGTTCTTC.

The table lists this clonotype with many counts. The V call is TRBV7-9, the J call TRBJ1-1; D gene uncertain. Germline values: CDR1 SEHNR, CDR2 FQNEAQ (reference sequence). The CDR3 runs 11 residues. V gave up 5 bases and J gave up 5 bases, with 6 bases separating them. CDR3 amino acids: CASSKGTEAFF. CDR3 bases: TGTGCCAGCAGCAAGGGAACTGAAGCTTTCTTT.

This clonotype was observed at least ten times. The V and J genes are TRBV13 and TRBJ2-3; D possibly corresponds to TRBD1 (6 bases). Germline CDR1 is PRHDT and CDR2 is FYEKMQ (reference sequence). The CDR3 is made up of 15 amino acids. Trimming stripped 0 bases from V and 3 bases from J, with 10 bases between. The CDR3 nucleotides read TGTGCCAGCAGCTTAGGTTCCACAGGGACAGATACGCAGTATTTT. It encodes CASSLGSTGTDTQYF.

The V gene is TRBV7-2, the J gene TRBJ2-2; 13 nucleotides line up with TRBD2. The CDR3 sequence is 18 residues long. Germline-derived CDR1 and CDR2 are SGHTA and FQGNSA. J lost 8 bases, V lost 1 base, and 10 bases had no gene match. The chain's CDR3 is CASSLVAGLAGVVGELFF. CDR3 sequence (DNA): TGTGCCAGCAGCTTAGTCGCTGGACTAGCGGGAGTAGTAGGGGAGCTGTTTTTT.

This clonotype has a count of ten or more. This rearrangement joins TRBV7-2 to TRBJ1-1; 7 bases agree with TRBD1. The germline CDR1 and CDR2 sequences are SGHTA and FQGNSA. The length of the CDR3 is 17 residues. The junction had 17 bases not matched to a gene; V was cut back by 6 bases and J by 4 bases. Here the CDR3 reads CASSTPRTTGRFTEAFF. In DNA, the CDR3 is TGTGCCAGCAGTACACCCCGAACGACAGGGAGATTCACTGAAGCTTTCTTT.

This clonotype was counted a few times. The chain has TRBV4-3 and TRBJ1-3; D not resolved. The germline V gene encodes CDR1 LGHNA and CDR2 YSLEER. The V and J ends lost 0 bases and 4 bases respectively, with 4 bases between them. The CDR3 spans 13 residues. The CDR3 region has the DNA TGCGCCAGCAGCCAAGAGAAGGGAAACACCATATATTTT. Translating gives CASSQEKGNTIYF.

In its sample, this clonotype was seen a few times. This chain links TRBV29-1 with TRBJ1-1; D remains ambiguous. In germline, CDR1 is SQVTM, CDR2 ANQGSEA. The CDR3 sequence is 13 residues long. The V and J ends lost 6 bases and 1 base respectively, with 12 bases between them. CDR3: CSVERRENTEAFF. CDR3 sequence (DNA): TGCAGCGTAGAAAGAAGAGAGAACACTGAAGCTTTCTTT.

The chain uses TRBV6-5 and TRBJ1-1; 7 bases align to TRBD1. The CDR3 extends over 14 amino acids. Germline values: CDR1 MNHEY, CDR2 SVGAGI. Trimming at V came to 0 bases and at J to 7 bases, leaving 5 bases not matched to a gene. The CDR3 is CASSYSRGLDEAFF. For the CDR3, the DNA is TGTGCCAGCAGTTACTCGAGGGGGCTGGATGAAGCTTTCTTT.

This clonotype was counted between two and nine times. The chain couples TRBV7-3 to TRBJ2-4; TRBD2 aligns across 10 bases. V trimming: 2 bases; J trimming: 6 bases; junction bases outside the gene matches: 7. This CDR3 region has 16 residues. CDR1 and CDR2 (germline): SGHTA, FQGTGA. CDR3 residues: CASSLEVAGGGNIQYF. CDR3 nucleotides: TGTGCCAGCAGCTTAGAGGTAGCGGGAGGCGGAAACATTCAGTACTTC.

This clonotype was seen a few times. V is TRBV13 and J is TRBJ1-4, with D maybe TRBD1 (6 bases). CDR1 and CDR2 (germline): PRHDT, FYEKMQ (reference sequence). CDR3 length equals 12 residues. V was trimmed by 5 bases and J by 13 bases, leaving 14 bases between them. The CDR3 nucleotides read TGTGCCAGCAGCCCGACCTTCAGGGGACTGTTTTTT. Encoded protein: CASSPTFRGLFF.

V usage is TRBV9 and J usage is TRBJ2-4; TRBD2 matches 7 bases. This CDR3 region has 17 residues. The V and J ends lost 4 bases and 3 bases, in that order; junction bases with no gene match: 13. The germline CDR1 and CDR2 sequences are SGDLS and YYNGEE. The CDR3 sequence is CASSPRGSGWYKNIQYF. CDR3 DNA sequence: TGTGCCAGCAGCCCCCGGGGTAGCGGGTGGTACAAAAACATTCAGTACTTC.

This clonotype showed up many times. CDR3 DNA sequence: TGCAGCGCCGACGTTTACACAGATACGCAGTATTTT. Translating gives CSADVYTDTQYF. The V and J genes are TRBV29-1 and TRBJ2-3; D not resolved. This CDR3 comprises 12 residues. Per germline, CDR1 SQVTM and CDR2 ANQGSEA. V lost 7 bases and J 2 bases, leaving 10 bases between the germline ends.

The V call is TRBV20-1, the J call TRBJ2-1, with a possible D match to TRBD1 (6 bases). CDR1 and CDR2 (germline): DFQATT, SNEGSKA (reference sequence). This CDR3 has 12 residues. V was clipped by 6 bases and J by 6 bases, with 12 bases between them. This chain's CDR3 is CSAAEGVNEQFF. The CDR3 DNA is TGCAGTGCCGCCGAGGGGGTCAATGAGCAGTTCTTC.